The clone carrying this T cell receptor beta chain was seen more than once but under ten times. Its antigen is undetermined. Terminally differentiated effector memory CD45RA+ cells were excluded by CCR7 positive selection of CD45RO-negative cells. V was trimmed by 5 bases and J by 1 base, leaving 13 bases between them. Germline V gene sequence: CDR1 SGHKS, CDR2 YYEKEE (reference sequence). The CDR3 has 14 residues. In the sorted-subset replicate PCRs, 200 ng DNA, tens of thousands of T cell genomes, was used. Per the original methods: In the immunoSEQ data, sequences were junction-only and lacked quality scores, so filtering differed. Profiling relied on immunoSEQ multiplex PCR, and the TCRdb table lists in-frame clones only, not all of them. The V and J calls and the clone size are those of that table, but D and trimming were determined from the DNA. Among 600,000 or so clones listed, approximately 96% were seen once.

The data are from a study of shared clonotypes between healthy human individuals. Notes on the study in general: When compared with the clonotypes that were shared by all four sorted-subset donors, the non-shared clonotypes turned out to have lower generation probabilities. Naive subsets tended to show greater estimated richness than memory subsets.

The rearrangement uses TRBV5-5 and TRBJ2-7, with unresolved D. Source material: naive CD8+ T cells sorted from blood. This receptor was obtained from a woman in her 30s in good health. The CDR3 bases are TGTGCCAGCAGACCCTGGAAGGGTTCCTACGAGCAGTACTTC. This translates into CASRPWKGSYEQYF.